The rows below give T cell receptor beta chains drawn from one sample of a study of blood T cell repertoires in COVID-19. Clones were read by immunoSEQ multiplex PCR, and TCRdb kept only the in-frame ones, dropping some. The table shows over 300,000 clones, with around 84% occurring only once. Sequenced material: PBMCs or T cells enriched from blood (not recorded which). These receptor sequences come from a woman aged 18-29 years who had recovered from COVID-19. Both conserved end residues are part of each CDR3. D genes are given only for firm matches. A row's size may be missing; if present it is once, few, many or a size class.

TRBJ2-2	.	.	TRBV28	CASRGPGNTGELFF	TGTGCCAGCCGCGGGCCAGGTAACACCGGGGAGCTGTTTTTT
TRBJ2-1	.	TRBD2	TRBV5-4	CASSATSGSTDEQFF	TGTGCCAGCAGCGCGACTAGCGGGAGTACAGATGAGCAGTTCTTC
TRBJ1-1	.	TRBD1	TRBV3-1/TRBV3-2	CASSQVGQGREAFF	TGTGCCAGCAGCCAAGTCGGACAGGGAAGGGAAGCTTTCTTT
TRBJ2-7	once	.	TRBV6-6	CASSQGRLGEQYF	TGTGCCAGCTCCCAGGGTCGGTTGGGGGAGCAGTACTTC
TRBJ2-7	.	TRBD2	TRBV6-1	CASSGLAGGNSGEQYF	TGTGCCAGCAGTGGGCTAGCGGGAGGGAATTCGGGGGAGCAGTACTTC
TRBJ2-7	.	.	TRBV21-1	CASSKPLGLAEEEQYF	TGTGCCAGCAGCAAGCCCCTCGGACTAGCCGAGGAAGAGCAGTACTTC
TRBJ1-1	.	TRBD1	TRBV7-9	CASSFLQGSNTEAFF	TGTGCCAGCAGCTTTCTACAGGGGAGTAACACTGAAGCTTTCTTT
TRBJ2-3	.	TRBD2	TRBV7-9	CASRPGLAGTSTDTQYF	TGTGCCAGCAGACCTGGACTAGCGGGAACTAGCACAGATACGCAGTATTTT
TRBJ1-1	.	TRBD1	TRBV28	CASSLYNRGTEAFF	TGTGCCAGCAGTTTGTATAACAGGGGAACTGAAGCTTTCTTT
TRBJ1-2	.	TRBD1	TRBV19	CASSIPNLGQGTQLYGYTF	TGTGCCAGTAGTATCCCCAACCTCGGACAGGGGACCCAGCTCTATGGCTACACCTTC
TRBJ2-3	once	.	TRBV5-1	CASSHVGGTDTQYF	TGCGCCAGCAGCCACGTCGGGGGCACAGATACGCAGTATTTT
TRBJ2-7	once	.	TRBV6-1	CASSEARDAYEQYF	TGTGCCAGCAGTGAGGCGCGGGACGCCTACGAGCAGTACTTC
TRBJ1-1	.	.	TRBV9	CASSVGAGGLLNTEAFF	TGTGCCAGCAGCGTAGGAGCGGGTGGACTTTTGAACACTGAAGCTTTCTTT
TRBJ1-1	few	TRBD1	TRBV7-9	CASSDLQGLNTEAFF	TGTGCCAGCAGCGACCTACAGGGGCTGAACACTGAAGCTTTCTTT